The T cell receptor beta chain described here comes from a study of T cells after yellow fever vaccination. Whole-study results and caveats: Contaminants from the bulk population, in the form of abundant clonotypes, could be found in FACS-sorted repertoires.

This clonotype was detected a few times. TCRdb analysed the 5' RACE reads with MiXCR anew, one entry per CDR3 protein. This sample has about 85,000 distinct CDR3 sequences, with approximately 12% found just once. CDR3 size: 15 residues. V lost 3 bases and J lost 0, with 9 bases in between. The V gene's germline CDR1 is MNHEY and CDR2 SMNVEV (reference sequence). V and J are TRBV27 and TRBJ1-3; D not certain. The specimen comprised CD8+ T cells not binding an NS4B(214-222) dextramer, sorted from PBMCs, sampled approximately 22 days after the first yellow fever vaccination. The receptor was derived from a young man who received the YFV17D yellow fever vaccine. CDR3 region: CASSFTGFSGNTIYF. The CDR3 bases are TGTGCCAGCAGTTTTACGGGCTTCTCTGGAAACACCATATATTTT.